This T cell receptor beta chain came from a study of blood T cell repertoires in COVID-19 (dated by TCRdb to 2019 to 2021). Looking at the study overall: Samples covering the acute and convalescent phases of COVID-19 were provided by collaborators in the United States, Italy and Spain. A freely available public database, intended as a resource for researchers studying the immune response to SARS-CoV-2, is where the repertoires were released. Deeply sampled blood TCRbeta repertoires from subjects exposed to, actively infected with, or recovered from COVID-19 were included in the dataset. Nearly every sample came with metadata listing a de-identified subject ID, COVID-19 status, age in years and sex. Samples came from the ongoing ImmuneRACE study (first 160 participants) plus 1,254 subjects from 6 global collaborators. Where HLA class I and class II types were available, the types were taken from metadata supplied by the sample provider, not from assay-based typing. The prospective study material was composed of cDNA or gDNA derived from T cells, B-cell-depleted T cells, or PBMCs. Findings and caveats that apply to the study as a whole: How much clinical and demographic metadata was included differed by source and by participant, and the metadata was provided uncurated.

Samples from volunteer blood donors who had recovered from COVID-19 were contributed by a second Seattle source. Whole blood was collected in K2EDTA tubes by collaborating institutions according to the institutions' own protocols. For TCRbeta analysis, collaborators shipped samples in one of three forms: frozen whole blood, isolated PBMCs, or DNA extracted from either of those sample types. According to the germline V gene, CDR1 reads KGHSY and CDR2 reads FQNENV. V is clipped by 7 bases and J by 4 bases, and the sequence between their germline boundaries is 16 bases long. Reading from cysteine to phenylalanine, the CDR3 counts 14 amino acids. The sequence is cut down to CDR3 DNA, 42 bases in frame from base 1. TCRbeta CDR3 regions were amplified from genomic DNA by means of the immunoSEQ Assay, a bias-controlled multiplex PCR. Per the source publication's procedure: Within the assay, amplification of reference gene primers was used to estimate how many nucleated cells each sample contained. To quantify the absolute abundance of each unique TCRbeta CDR3 rearrangement, sequence reads were collapsed and filtered. For each sample, productive Simpson clonality was calculated as the square root of Simpson's diversity index over productive rearrangements. The source is immuneACCESS, and TCRdb retained only in-frame sequences with V and J called. Part of the clones is not carried over; for the studies checked, unresolved V genes explain less than half of this, and the remainder is unexplained. The DNA was the basis for D and trimming; V, J and clone size are from that table. This sample comprises 250,000 or so clones, approximately 91% of them detected only once. The ten largest clonotypes hold approximately 0.94% of the sample.

A word on this clone: Its antigen is still unknown. Base-call qualities are not available, and no considerably larger clone is one nucleotide away.

This receptor was taken from a woman in her thirties or forties who had recovered from COVID-19. The chain uses TRBV16 and TRBJ1-1; TRBD1 is a possible D gene, resting on 6 matching bases. Sequencing input: peripheral blood. The CDR3 protein: CASTRSQGITEAFF. The bases are TGTGCCAGCACCAGATCCCAGGGGATCACTGAAGCTTTCTTT.